Listed below are T cell receptor beta chains from one sample, sequenced in a study of shared clonotypes between healthy human individuals. The method was immunoSEQ multiplex PCR; TCRdb's version includes in-frame clones alone and lacks a portion of them. The repertoire holds under 2.5 million clones, with 92% as singletons. Sequencing input: naive CD4+ T cells from PBMCs. These receptors were obtained from a man aged 18 to 29 in good health. Some clones in this sample may be carry-over from other donors' samples. CDR3s include the opening cysteine and the closing phenylalanine or tryptophan. The D gene is left open where the match is weak. Expanded clones are given a class, and other clones once, few, many or no size at all.

>-|TRBJ2-1|TRBV7-9|-
TGTGCCAGCAGCTTAGTTGCAGGGGCCTACAATGAGCAGTTCTTC
CASSLVAGAYNEQFF
>-|TRBJ2-3|TRBV7-2|-
TGTGCCAGCACCTCTGTGGGGGGTTCAGATACGCAGTATTTT
CASTSVGGSDTQYF
>-|TRBJ2-7|TRBV11-3|once
TGTGCCAGCAGCCTTGAGGACAGCCTTTACGAGCAGTACTTC
CASSLEDSLYEQYF
>TRBD2|TRBJ2-4|TRBV7-2|-
TGTGCCAGCAGCTTCGGACTAGCTAACATTCAGTACTTC
CASSFGLANIQYF
>-|TRBJ2-2|TRBV11-2|-
TGTGCCAGCAGCTTAGATACAGGATGGAACACCGGGGAGCTGTTTTTT
CASSLDTGWNTGELFF
>-|TRBJ2-3|TRBV6-6|-
TGTGCCAGCAGAGATCCCAGCACAGATACGCAGTATTTT
CASRDPSTDTQYF
>-|TRBJ2-1|TRBV5-1|-
TGCGCCAGCAGCTTGGGGGACCAAGTCGATGAGCAGTTCTTC
CASSLGDQVDEQFF
>-|TRBJ1-1|TRBV28|-
TGTGCCAGCAGTTTTCTGGGTTCTGAAGCTTTCTTT
CASSFLGSEAFF
>TRBD1|TRBJ2-4|TRBV28|-
TGTGCCAGCAGTTTGACAGGGGGAAACATTCAGTACTTC
CASSLTGGNIQYF
>-|TRBJ1-2|TRBV5-1|once
TGCGCCAGCAGCTTGGCCCCGAGGGCTAGTGGCTACACCTTC
CASSLAPRASGYTF
>-|TRBJ2-5|TRBV5-1|-
TGCGCCAGCAGCTTCCGGACCCCCAAAGAGACCCAGTACTTC
CASSFRTPKETQYF
>-|TRBJ1-5|TRBV11-2|-
TGTGCCAGCAGCTTAGACGGGACGGCTCAGCCCCAGCATTTT
CASSLDGTAQPQHF
>-|TRBJ1-5|TRBV28|-
TGTGCCGGGTCATCCGGGGCAGTCTATCAGCCCCAGCATTTT
CAGSSGAVYQPQHF
>-|TRBJ1-5|TRBV6-1|once
TGTGCCAGCAGTGAAGTTGGCATCGGTCAGCCCCAGCATTTT
CASSEVGIGQPQHF